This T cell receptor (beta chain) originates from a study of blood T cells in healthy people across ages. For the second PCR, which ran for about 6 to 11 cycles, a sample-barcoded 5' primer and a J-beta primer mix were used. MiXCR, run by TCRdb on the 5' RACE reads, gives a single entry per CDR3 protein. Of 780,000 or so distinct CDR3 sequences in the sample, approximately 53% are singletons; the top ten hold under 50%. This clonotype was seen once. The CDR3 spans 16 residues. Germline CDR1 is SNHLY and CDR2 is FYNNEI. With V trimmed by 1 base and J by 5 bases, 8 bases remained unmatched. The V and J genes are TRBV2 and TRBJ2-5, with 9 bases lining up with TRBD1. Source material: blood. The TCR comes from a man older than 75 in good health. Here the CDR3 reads CASSEEETGGLETQYF. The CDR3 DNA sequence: TGTGCCAGCAGTGAAGAAGAGACAGGGGGTTTGGAGACCCAGTACTTC. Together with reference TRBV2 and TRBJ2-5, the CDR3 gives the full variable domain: EPEVTQTPSHQVTQMGQEVILRCVPISNHLYFYWYRQILGQKVEFLVSFYNNEISEKSEIFDDQFSVERPDGSNFTLKIRSTKLEDSAMYFCASSEEETGGLETQYFGPGTRLLVL.